This T cell receptor beta chain was captured by sequencing in a study of OX40 agonist ivuxolimab in advanced cancers. At the level of the study: Ivuxolimab, which is an agonistic anti-OX40 (CD134) antibody, was administered to the patients. Cohort: roughly 79% men, mean age 60, aged roughly 23 to 90.

Libraries were prepared by immunoSEQ multiplex PCR; TCRdb keeps only in-frame clonotypes and omits some of them. This sample has about 9,700 clones, with 70% found just once. Between the trimmed V and J ends, which lost 0 bases and 9 bases, there was a span of 7 bases. From germline, CDR1 is SGDLS and CDR2 YYNGEE. CDR3 length: 13 residues. Overall study results and limits: Partial responders at 0.1-3.0 mg/kg showed near-lowest clonal expansion. Expanded clones belonging to CD8+ T cells outnumbered, on average, those of CD4+.

As regards this clone: The target antigen is unknown.

The sample in question was CD4+ or CD8+ T cells sorted from blood, obtained in a trial of the OX40 agonist ivuxolimab. This TCR derives from an adult with an advanced solid tumor such as melanoma, head and neck, liver or kidney cancer. V gene TRBV9 combines with J gene TRBJ1-6; D is ambiguous. The CDR3 coding sequence is TGTGCCAGCAGCGTAGATCTCGCTTCACCCCTCCACTTT. This gives the protein CASSVDLASPLHF.